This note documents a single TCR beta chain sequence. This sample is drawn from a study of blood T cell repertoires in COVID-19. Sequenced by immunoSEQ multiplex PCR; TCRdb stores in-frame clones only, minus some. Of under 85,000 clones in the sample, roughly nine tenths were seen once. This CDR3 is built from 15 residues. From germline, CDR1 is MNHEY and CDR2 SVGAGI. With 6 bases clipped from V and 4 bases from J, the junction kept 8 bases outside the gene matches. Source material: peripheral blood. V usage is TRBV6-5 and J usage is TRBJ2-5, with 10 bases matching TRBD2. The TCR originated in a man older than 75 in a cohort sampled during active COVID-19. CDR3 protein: CASRGLAYVSETQYF. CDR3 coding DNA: TGTGCCAGCAGGGGACTAGCGTACGTATCAGAGACCCAGTACTTC.